These T cell receptor beta chains were read from a single sample in a study of regulatory T cells in long-lasting Graves disease. TCRdb re-analysed the multiplex PCR reads in MiXCR, keeping a single row per CDR3 protein. The sample carries some 250,000 distinct CDR3 sequences, roughly 18% recorded once. These sequences were also reported in another study, on T cells in Graves' hyperthyroidism and ophthalmopathy.

The sequencing here drew on peripheral blood mononuclear cells (PBMCs), taken at new diagnosis, from a patient treated with antithyroid drugs. These receptors were obtained from a woman in her twenties or thirties with Graves disease. CDR3s leave out the opening cysteine and the closing phenylalanine or tryptophan. The order of the fields is V gene, J gene, D gene, CDR3 protein. A D gene is named only where the DNA matches it firmly.

v_call: TRBV25-1
j_call: TRBJ2-5
d_call: TRBD2
cdr3_aa: ASSDPGRETQY

v_call: TRBV13
j_call: TRBJ2-1
d_call: NA
cdr3_aa: ASSQGDGSVYNEQF

v_call: TRBV19
j_call: TRBJ2-5
d_call: TRBD2
cdr3_aa: ASSPTGTSGEETQY

v_call: TRBV7-2
j_call: TRBJ2-3
d_call: TRBD2
cdr3_aa: ASSSGRGGH

v_call: TRBV2
j_call: NA
d_call: NA
cdr3_aa: ASSGTEKAFYEQY

v_call: TRBV4-2
j_call: TRBJ1-2
d_call: NA
cdr3_aa: ASRGPTRDNYGYT

v_call: TRBV9
j_call: TRBJ1-6
d_call: NA
cdr3_aa: ASSVGGNLGVPLH

v_call: TRBV20-1
j_call: TRBJ1-1
d_call: NA
cdr3_aa: SARVGNTGAF

v_call: TRBV6-1
j_call: TRBJ1-1
d_call: TRBD1
cdr3_aa: ASTTGAEAF

v_call: TRBV3-1
j_call: TRBJ1-2
d_call: NA
cdr3_aa: ASSPREEYGYT

v_call: TRBV5-1
j_call: TRBJ2-5
d_call: NA
cdr3_aa: ASSPGTAQETQY

v_call: TRBV11-2
j_call: TRBJ2-3
d_call: NA
cdr3_aa: ASSLDFGADTQY

v_call: TRBV7-2
j_call: TRBJ2-5
d_call: TRBD2
cdr3_aa: ASSSGPGGGPRETQY

v_call: TRBV6-5
j_call: TRBJ1-1
d_call: NA
cdr3_aa: ASSYIQVGEAF

v_call: TRBV15
j_call: TRBJ1-3
d_call: NA
cdr3_aa: ATSRPGGNTIY

v_call: TRBV6-1
j_call: TRBJ1-2
d_call: NA
cdr3_aa: ASSRGGYGYT

v_call: TRBV19
j_call: TRBJ1-6
d_call: NA
cdr3_aa: ASTRDGNSPLH

v_call: TRBV12-3/TRBV12-4
j_call: TRBJ1-1
d_call: NA
cdr3_aa: ASSPGAGEAF

v_call: TRBV27
j_call: TRBJ1-1
d_call: TRBD1
cdr3_aa: ASSVQGAGTEAF

v_call: TRBV18
j_call: TRBJ2-1
d_call: NA
cdr3_aa: ASSSSGTAGYEQF

v_call: TRBV20-1
j_call: TRBJ2-5
d_call: TRBD2
cdr3_aa: SATASGGQWETQY

v_call: TRBV10-3
j_call: TRBJ2-3
d_call: NA
cdr3_aa: AISGTFVAGITDTQY

v_call: TRBV20-1
j_call: TRBJ2-7
d_call: NA
cdr3_aa: SASDPVYEQY

v_call: TRBV20-1
j_call: TRBJ2-1
d_call: TRBD2
cdr3_aa: SAFSGGDNEQF

v_call: TRBV30
j_call: TRBJ2-7
d_call: TRBD1
cdr3_aa: AWNLGQGRPYEQY

v_call: TRBV27
j_call: TRBJ2-7
d_call: TRBD2
cdr3_aa: ASSFSGLGPYEQY

v_call: TRBV24-1
j_call: TRBJ1-1
d_call: NA
cdr3_aa: ATSDYAGDTEAF

v_call: TRBV7-2
j_call: TRBJ2-2
d_call: NA
cdr3_aa: ASSLKGWRSIGELF

v_call: TRBV13
j_call: TRBJ2-5
d_call: TRBD1
cdr3_aa: ASGGQGDVRETQY

v_call: TRBV5-1
j_call: TRBJ1-4
d_call: TRBD1
cdr3_aa: ASSGSLQGIEKLF

v_call: TRBV19
j_call: TRBJ1-1
d_call: NA
cdr3_aa: ASSILGPNTEAF

v_call: TRBV6-1
j_call: TRBJ1-5
d_call: NA
cdr3_aa: ASSLMGHSNQPQH

v_call: TRBV15
j_call: TRBJ2-1
d_call: TRBD2
cdr3_aa: ATSREGLAGGLGEQF

v_call: TRBV20-1
j_call: TRBJ2-1
d_call: NA
cdr3_aa: SAARTARAGEQF

v_call: TRBV29-1
j_call: TRBJ2-2
d_call: TRBD2
cdr3_aa: SVADLAGAFTGELF

v_call: TRBV5-1
j_call: TRBJ2-5
d_call: NA
cdr3_aa: ASSLDGGSGETQY

v_call: TRBV9
j_call: TRBJ1-1
d_call: NA
cdr3_aa: ASSVAGTQNTEAF

v_call: TRBV7-3
j_call: TRBJ1-1
d_call: NA
cdr3_aa: ASSLTRGPNTEAF

v_call: TRBV5-1
j_call: TRBJ2-7
d_call: TRBD1
cdr3_aa: ASSLVGQPIREQY

v_call: TRBV27
j_call: TRBJ2-5
d_call: TRBD2
cdr3_aa: ASSFRDSGGIQETQY

v_call: TRBV5-1
j_call: TRBJ1-6
d_call: NA
cdr3_aa: ASSLSTDRNSPLH

v_call: TRBV29-1
j_call: TRBJ1-4
d_call: NA
cdr3_aa: SVDTGIANEKLF

v_call: TRBV11-2
j_call: TRBJ1-4
d_call: NA
cdr3_aa: ASSLTGTLEKLF

v_call: TRBV4-1
j_call: TRBJ1-1
d_call: NA
cdr3_aa: ASSQKQVRGLEAF

v_call: TRBV20-1
j_call: TRBJ2-3
d_call: NA
cdr3_aa: SANGELRTDTQY

v_call: TRBV3-1
j_call: TRBJ1-3
d_call: NA
cdr3_aa: ASVSGNTIY

v_call: TRBV11-2
j_call: TRBJ2-3
d_call: NA
cdr3_aa: ASRGRTDTQY

v_call: TRBV27
j_call: TRBJ1-2
d_call: NA
cdr3_aa: ASRKGGHHGYT

v_call: TRBV7-7
j_call: TRBJ1-2
d_call: NA
cdr3_aa: ASRFPNRTGYGYT

v_call: TRBV12-3/TRBV12-4
j_call: TRBJ1-5
d_call: NA
cdr3_aa: ASRPRTGNQPQH

v_call: TRBV20-1
j_call: TRBJ2-3
d_call: NA
cdr3_aa: SARVAGPDTQY

v_call: TRBV12-3/TRBV12-4
j_call: TRBJ2-2
d_call: TRBD2
cdr3_aa: ASSLSSGGGGELF

v_call: TRBV6-1
j_call: TRBJ1-2
d_call: TRBD1
cdr3_aa: ASSNGQDGPYGYT

v_call: TRBV12-3/TRBV12-4
j_call: TRBJ1-2
d_call: TRBD1
cdr3_aa: ASSIRPGTGYGYT

v_call: TRBV7-9
j_call: TRBJ1-3
d_call: NA
cdr3_aa: ATTAVSGNTIY

v_call: TRBV6-1
j_call: TRBJ1-2
d_call: TRBD1
cdr3_aa: ASTLSGTAGWGYGYT

v_call: TRBV6-5
j_call: TRBJ1-2
d_call: TRBD1
cdr3_aa: ASRYRGAQANYGYT

v_call: TRBV20-1
j_call: TRBJ2-3
d_call: NA
cdr3_aa: SARDGGAGNTQY

v_call: TRBV7-9
j_call: TRBJ2-3
d_call: NA
cdr3_aa: ASSLAMSGADTQY